A selection of T cell receptor beta chains follows, all from one sample in a study of CD8 T cells in ankylosing spondylitis. Each CDR3 protein is one row after TCRdb ran MiXCR on the 5' RACE reads. The table has around 890,000 distinct CDR3 sequences, about 12% seen once. Sequenced: blood, either unsorted or a sorted T cell fraction (not recorded which). These receptors were collected from a male donor with ankylosing spondylitis. CDR3s include the opening cysteine and the closing phenylalanine or tryptophan. The order of the fields is D gene, J gene, clone size, V gene, CDR3 protein, CDR3 DNA. A D gene is named only where the DNA matches it firmly. Not every row has a clone size; where given, it reads once, few, many or a size class.

D: NA; J: TRBJ1-1; size: many; V: TRBV29-1; CDR3: CSVEKRQPQDTEAFF; DNA: TGCAGCGTTGAAAAGAGGCAGCCGCAGGACACTGAAGCTTTCTTT
D: TRBD1; J: TRBJ2-2; size: few; V: TRBV10-3; CDR3: CAIRGQGRTGELFF; DNA: TGTGCCATCAGAGGACAGGGTCGTACCGGGGAGCTGTTTTTT
D: NA; J: TRBJ2-6; size: few; V: TRBV5-1; CDR3: CASSLTGHSPTGANVLTF; DNA: TGCGCCAGCAGCTTGACGGGACACTCCCCGACTGGGGCCAACGTCCTGACTTTC
D: NA; J: TRBJ2-3; size: few; V: TRBV12-3/TRBV12-4; CDR3: CASSLQVTSTDTQYF; DNA: TGTGCCAGCAGTCTCCAGGTAACTAGCACAGATACGCAGTATTTT
D: NA; J: TRBJ2-3; size: many; V: TRBV7-2; CDR3: CASSPQADIPPDTQYF; DNA: TGTGCCAGCAGCCCCCAGGCCGACATACCCCCAGATACGCAGTATTTT
D: NA; J: TRBJ2-1; size: NA; V: TRBV23-1; CDR3: CASSQRTGFGEQFF; DNA: TGCGCCAGCAGTCAACGTACAGGGTTTGGTGAGCAGTTCTTC
D: NA; J: TRBJ1-2; size: many; V: TRBV10-3; CDR3: CAISSSELSYGYTF; DNA: TGTGCCATCAGTTCCTCGGAGCTCTCCTATGGCTACACCTTC
D: NA; J: TRBJ1-4; size: many; V: TRBV29-1; CDR3: CSVENGDEKLFF; DNA: TGCAGCGTTGAAAACGGGGATGAAAAACTGTTTTTT
D: TRBD1; J: TRBJ1-2; size: many; V: TRBV20-1; CDR3: CSASTGVGNYGYTF; DNA: TGCAGTGCTTCTACAGGGGTTGGGAACTATGGCTACACCTTC
D: TRBD1; J: TRBJ1-2; size: NA; V: TRBV24-1; CDR3: CATSDSTGDPVYGYTF; DNA: TGTGCCACCAGTGATTCGACAGGGGACCCTGTTTATGGCTACACCTTC
D: NA; J: TRBJ2-1; size: NA; V: TRBV12-3/TRBV12-4; CDR3: CASSLSSQGNEQFF; DNA: TGTGCCAGCAGTTTATCATCACAGGGAAATGAGCAGTTCTTC
D: TRBD1; J: TRBJ2-7; size: NA; V: TRBV9; CDR3: CASSVGGTGGEQYF; DNA: TGTGCCAGCAGCGTAGGCGGGACAGGGGGCGAGCAGTACTTC
D: NA; J: TRBJ1-3; size: NA; V: TRBV6-5; CDR3: CASSYSTPVSGNTIYF; DNA: TGTGCCAGCAGTTATTCCACACCCGTCTCTGGAAACACCATATATTTT
D: NA; J: TRBJ1-2; size: few; V: TRBV5-1; CDR3: CASRTGPAAINYGYTF; DNA: TGCGCCAGCCGAACAGGTCCGGCAGCGATAAACTATGGCTACACCTTC
D: TRBD1; J: TRBJ2-1; size: many; V: TRBV5-6; CDR3: CASSQRTGNSQQFF; DNA: TGTGCCAGCAGTCAACGGACAGGGAATTCCCAGCAGTTCTTC
D: NA; J: TRBJ1-2; size: many; V: TRBV11-2; CDR3: CASSLGGPTYGYTF; DNA: TGTGCCAGCAGCTTGGGGGGCCCAACCTATGGCTACACCTTC
D: TRBD2; J: TRBJ2-3; size: NA; V: TRBV20-1; CDR3: CSARAGRTDTQYF; DNA: TGCAGTGCTAGAGCCGGGAGGACAGATACGCAGTATTTT
D: NA; J: TRBJ2-7; size: many; V: TRBV20-1; CDR3: CSANRGVYEQYF; DNA: TGCAGTGCTAACCGAGGGGTCTACGAGCAGTACTTC
D: TRBD2; J: TRBJ2-3; size: many; V: TRBV29-1; CDR3: CSVRSGGAHTQYF; DNA: TGCAGCGTTAGGAGCGGGGGGGCCCATACGCAGTATTTT
D: NA; J: TRBJ2-3; size: few; V: TRBV20-1; CDR3: CSAILAVKQYF; DNA: TGCAGTGCTATACTAGCTGTAAAGCAGTATTTT
D: NA; J: TRBJ2-1; size: many; V: TRBV20-1; CDR3: CSARSDRYNEQFF; DNA: TGCAGTGCTCGTTCTGACAGATACAATGAGCAGTTCTTC
D: NA; J: TRBJ2-1; size: few; V: TRBV27; CDR3: CASSRPGLSYNEQFF; DNA: TGTGCCAGCAGTCGACCCGGCCTCTCCTACAATGAGCAGTTCTTC
D: NA; J: TRBJ2-7; size: NA; V: TRBV28; CDR3: CASSWTTKQYF; DNA: TGTGCCAGCAGCTGGACTACGAAGCAGTACTTC
D: TRBD1; J: TRBJ2-1; size: NA; V: TRBV6-1; CDR3: CASTHRDRLYNEQFF; DNA: TGTGCCAGCACCCATCGGGACAGGTTATACAATGAGCAGTTCTTC
D: NA; J: TRBJ2-7; size: NA; V: TRBV20-1; CDR3: CSANTGPGEQYF; DNA: TGCAGTGCTAATACAGGCCCGGGGGAGCAGTACTTC